This T cell receptor beta chain appears in the sequencing data of a study of blood T cell repertoires in COVID-19. CDR1 is SGHRS and CDR2 is YFSETQ in the germline V gene. V was pared by 4 bases and J by 1 base, with 12 bases between. The CDR3 spans 16 residues. Original processing methods: Amplification from reference gene primers served as the basis for estimated nucleated cell counts. This table comes from immunoSEQ multiplex PCR, and its TCRdb copy is limited to in-frame clones, with some not included. V and J calls plus clone size are reproduced from that table; the DNA served to infer D and trimming. The sample carries approximately 96,000 clones, roughly 96% recorded once.

The origin of this receptor is a human donor with active COVID-19. The donor label of this sample is uncertain. Sequencing used peripheral blood. The genes are TRBV5-1 and TRBJ2-6; D call uncertain. In DNA, the CDR3 is TGCGCCAGCAGCGCCCCGAGGCTTTCTGGGGCCAACGTCCTGACTTTC. As protein: CASSAPRLSGANVLTF.